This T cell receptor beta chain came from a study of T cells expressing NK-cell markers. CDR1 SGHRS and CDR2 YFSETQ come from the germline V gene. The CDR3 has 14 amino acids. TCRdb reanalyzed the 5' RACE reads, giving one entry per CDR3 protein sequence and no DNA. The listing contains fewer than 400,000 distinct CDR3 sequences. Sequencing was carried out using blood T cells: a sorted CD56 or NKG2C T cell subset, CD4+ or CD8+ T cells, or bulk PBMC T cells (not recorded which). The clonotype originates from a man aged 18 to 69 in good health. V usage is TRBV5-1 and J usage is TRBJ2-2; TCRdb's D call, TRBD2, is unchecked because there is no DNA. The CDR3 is CASSPGLAEGELFF.